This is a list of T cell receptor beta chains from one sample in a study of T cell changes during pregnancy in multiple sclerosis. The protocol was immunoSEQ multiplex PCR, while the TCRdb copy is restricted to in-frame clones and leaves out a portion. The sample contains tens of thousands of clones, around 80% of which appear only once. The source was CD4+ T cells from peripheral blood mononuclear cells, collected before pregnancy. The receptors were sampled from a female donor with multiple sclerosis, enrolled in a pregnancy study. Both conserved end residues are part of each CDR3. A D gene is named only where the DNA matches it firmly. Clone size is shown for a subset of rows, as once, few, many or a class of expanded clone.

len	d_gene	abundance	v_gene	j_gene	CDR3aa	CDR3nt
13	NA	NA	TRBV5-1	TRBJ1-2	CASSFSQVGGYTF	TGCGCCAGCAGCTTCTCACAGGTCGGGGGCTACACCTTC
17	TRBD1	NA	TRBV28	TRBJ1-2	CASSGQGARPGPYGYTF	TGTGCCAGCAGTGGACAGGGGGCTCGTCCTGGACCTTATGGCTACACCTTC
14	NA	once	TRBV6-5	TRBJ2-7	CASSYSEISPEQYF	TGTGCCAGCAGTTACTCGGAGATTTCACCCGAGCAGTACTTC
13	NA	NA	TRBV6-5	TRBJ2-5	CASSYFRGQTQYF	TGTGCCAGCAGTTATTTCAGGGGACAGACCCAGTACTTC
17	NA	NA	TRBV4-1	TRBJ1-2	CASSQGLLLGGEHGYTF	TGCGCCAGCAGCCAAGGACTTCTCCTGGGGGGGGAGCATGGCTACACCTTC
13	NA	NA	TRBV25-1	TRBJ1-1	CASSEFEGTEAFF	TGTGCCAGCAGTGAATTCGAGGGCACTGAAGCTTTCTTT
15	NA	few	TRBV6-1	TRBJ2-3	CASSGHRPSTDTQYF	TGTGCCAGCAGTGGTCACAGGCCCAGCACAGATACGCAGTATTTT
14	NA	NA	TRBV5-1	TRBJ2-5	CASSLDSGQETQYF	TGCGCCAGCAGCTTGGATTCGGGGCAAGAGACCCAGTACTTC
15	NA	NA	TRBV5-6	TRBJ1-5	CASSLYWGGNQPQHF	TGTGCCAGCAGCTTGTACTGGGGCGGCAATCAGCCCCAGCATTTT
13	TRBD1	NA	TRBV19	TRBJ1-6	CASSLTGEAPLHF	TGTGCCAGTAGTCTGACAGGGGAGGCACCCCTCCACTTT
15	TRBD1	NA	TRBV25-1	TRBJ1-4	CASSDGQGGNEKLFF	TGTGCCAGCAGTGATGGACAGGGGGGGAATGAAAAACTGTTTTTT
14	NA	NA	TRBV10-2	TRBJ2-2	CASRLLGYTGELFF	TGCGCCAGCAGACTACTAGGATACACCGGGGAGCTGTTTTTT
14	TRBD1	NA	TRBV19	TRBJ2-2	CASIHDRVTRELFF	TGTGCCAGTATCCATGACAGGGTAACTAGGGAGCTGTTTTTT
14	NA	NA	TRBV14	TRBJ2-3	CASSQVWAPDTQYF	TGTGCCAGCAGCCAAGTCTGGGCGCCAGATACGCAGTATTTT
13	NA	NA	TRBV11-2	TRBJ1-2	CASTPGGFSGYTF	TGTGCCAGCACCCCGGGTGGGTTCAGCGGCTACACCTTC
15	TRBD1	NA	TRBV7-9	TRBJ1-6	CASSPGGSYNSPLHF	TGTGCCAGCAGCCCAGGGGGATCATATAATTCACCCCTCCACTTT
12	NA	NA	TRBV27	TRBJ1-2	CASSLGGIGYTF	TGTGCCAGCAGTTTAGGGGGGATTGGCTACACCTTC
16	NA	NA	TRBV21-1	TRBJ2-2	CASSKIPGRNTGELFF	TGTGCCAGCAGCAAAATTCCAGGTCGGAACACCGGGGAGCTGTTTTTT
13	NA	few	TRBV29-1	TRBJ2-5	CSVEQGAGETQYF	TGCAGCGTTGAGCAGGGTGCCGGGGAGACCCAGTACTTC
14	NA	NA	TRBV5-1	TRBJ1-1	CASSSRTGDTEAFF	TGCGCCAGCAGCTCCCGCACCGGGGACACTGAAGCTTTCTTT
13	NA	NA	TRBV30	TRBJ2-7	CAWSVGGGDEQYF	TGTGCCTGGAGTGTGGGGGGTGGGGACGAGCAGTACTTC
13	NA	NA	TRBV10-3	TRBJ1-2	CAISEHGDYGYTF	TGTGCCATCAGTGAGCACGGGGACTATGGCTACACCTTC
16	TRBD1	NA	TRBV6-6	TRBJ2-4	CASSNQGVVAKNIQYF	TGTGCCAGCAGTAATCAGGGGGTAGTCGCCAAAAACATTCAGTACTTC
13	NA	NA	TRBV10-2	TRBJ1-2	CASGASGWNGYTF	TGCGCCAGCGGGGCATCAGGGTGGAATGGCTACACCTTC
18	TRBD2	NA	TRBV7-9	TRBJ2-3	CASSLRTSGGARSDTQYF	TGTGCCAGCAGCTTAAGGACTAGCGGGGGGGCGCGCTCAGATACGCAGTATTTT
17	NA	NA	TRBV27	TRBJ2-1	CASSSLLQGGPENEQFF	TGTGCCAGCAGTTCCCTCCTCCAGGGGGGCCCTGAGAATGAGCAGTTCTTC
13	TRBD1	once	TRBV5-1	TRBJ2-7	CASSLTGLDEQYF	TGCGCCAGCAGCCTGACAGGGCTTGACGAGCAGTACTTC
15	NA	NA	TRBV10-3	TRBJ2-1	CAISEEQVYNNEQFF	TGTGCCATCAGTGAGGAACAGGTGTATAACAATGAGCAGTTCTTC
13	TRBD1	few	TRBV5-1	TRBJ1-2	CASSHPTGSGYTF	TGCGCCAGCAGCCATCCGACAGGGAGCGGCTACACCTTC
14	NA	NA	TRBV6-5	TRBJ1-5	CASRIRGRGQPQHF	TGTGCCAGCAGGATAAGGGGGAGGGGTCAGCCCCAGCATTTT
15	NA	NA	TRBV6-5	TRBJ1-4	CASSYLSRGRKKLFF	TGTGCCAGCAGTTACCTCTCCAGGGGACGAAAAAAACTGTTTTTT
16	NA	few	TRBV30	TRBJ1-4	CAWSASRTGRIEKLFF	TGTGCCTGGAGTGCATCACGGACCGGGAGGATCGAAAAACTGTTTTTT
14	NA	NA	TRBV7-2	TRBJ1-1	CASSPTGWNTEAFF	TGTGCCAGCAGTCCAACAGGGTGGAACACTGAAGCTTTCTTT
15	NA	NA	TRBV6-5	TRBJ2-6	CASSSDFVLANVLTF	TGTGCCAGCAGTTCCGACTTCGTCTTGGCCAACGTCCTGACTTTC
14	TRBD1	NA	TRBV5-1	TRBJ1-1	CASSIGTANTEAFF	TGCGCCAGCAGCATCGGGACAGCCAACACTGAAGCTTTCTTT
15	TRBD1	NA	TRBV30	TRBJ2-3	CAWSQGAGDTDTQYF	TGTGCCTGGAGTCAGGGGGCAGGGGACACAGATACGCAGTATTTT
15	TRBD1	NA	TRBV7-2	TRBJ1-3	CASSFGTGDGNTIYF	TGTGCCAGCAGCTTTGGGACAGGGGATGGAAACACCATATATTTT
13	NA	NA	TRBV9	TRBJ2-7	CASSVRPTGEQYF	TGTGCCAGCAGCGTCAGACCGACGGGGGAGCAGTACTTC
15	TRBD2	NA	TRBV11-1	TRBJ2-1	CASRLGLAGGREQFF	TGTGCCAGCAGACTCGGACTAGCGGGAGGGCGGGAGCAGTTCTTC
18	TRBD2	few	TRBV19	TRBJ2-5	CASSRRRLAGGRQETQYF	TGTGCCAGTAGTCGGAGGCGGCTAGCGGGGGGACGCCAAGAGACCCAGTACTTC
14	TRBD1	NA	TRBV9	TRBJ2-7	CASSGGTGGREQYF	TGTGCCAGCAGCGGGGGGACAGGGGGCCGCGAGCAGTACTTC
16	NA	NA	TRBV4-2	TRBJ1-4	CASSPGGWAANEKLFF	TGTGCCAGCAGCCCGGGGGGGTGGGCAGCTAATGAAAAACTGTTTTTT
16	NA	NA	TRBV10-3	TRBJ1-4	CAISTQGGGYNEKLFF	TGTGCCATCAGTACCCAAGGGGGGGGCTATAATGAAAAACTGTTTTTT
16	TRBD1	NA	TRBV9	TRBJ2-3	CASSPRQGTSTDTQYF	TGTGCCAGCAGCCCACGACAGGGGACTAGCACAGATACGCAGTATTTT
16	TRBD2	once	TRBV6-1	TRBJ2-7	CASSELFLAGGYEQYF	TGTGCCAGCAGTGAATTATTTCTAGCGGGGGGATACGAGCAGTACTTC
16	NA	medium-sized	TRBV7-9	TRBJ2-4	CASSSGAGLAKNIQYF	TGTGCCAGCTCCTCGGGCGCGGGCCTCGCCAAAAACATTCAGTACTTC
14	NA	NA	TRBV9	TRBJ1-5	CASSVGQEDQPQHF	TGTGCCAGCAGCGTAGGGCAGGAGGATCAGCCCCAGCATTTT
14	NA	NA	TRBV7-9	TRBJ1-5	CASSRGGSSQPQHF	TGTGCCAGCAGCCGGGGGGGGTCTTCTCAGCCCCAGCATTTT
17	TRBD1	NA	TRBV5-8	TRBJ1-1	CASSRGGGQGQNTEAFF	TGTGCCAGCAGTCGAGGGGGCGGACAGGGCCAGAACACTGAAGCTTTCTTT
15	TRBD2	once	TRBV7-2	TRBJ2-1	CASSSRLAGGDEQFF	TGTGCCAGCAGCTCGAGACTAGCGGGAGGGGATGAGCAGTTCTTC
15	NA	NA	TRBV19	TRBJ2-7	CASSIPRGSSYEQYF	TGTGCCAGTAGTATCCCCAGGGGTAGCTCCTACGAGCAGTACTTC